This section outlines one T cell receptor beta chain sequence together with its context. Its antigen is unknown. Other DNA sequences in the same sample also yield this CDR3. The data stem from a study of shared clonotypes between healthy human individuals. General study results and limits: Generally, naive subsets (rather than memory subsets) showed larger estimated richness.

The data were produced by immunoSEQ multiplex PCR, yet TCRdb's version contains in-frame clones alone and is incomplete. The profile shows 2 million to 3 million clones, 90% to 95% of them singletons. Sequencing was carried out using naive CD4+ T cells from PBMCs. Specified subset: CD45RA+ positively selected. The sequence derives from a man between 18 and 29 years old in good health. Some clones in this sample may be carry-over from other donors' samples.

CDR3 amino acids: CAISESKGGYTF. The CDR3 DNA sequence: TGTGCCATCAGTGAGTCGAAAGGTGGCTACACCTTC. The chain carries TRBV10-3 and TRBJ1-2; D unclear. The V and J ends lost 0 bases and 7 bases respectively, with 6 bases between them. The CDR3 totals 12 residues. Germline assignment: CDR1 ENHRY and CDR2 SYGVKD.